One and the same sample provided the 16 T cell receptor beta chains below, sequenced in a study of T cell changes during pregnancy in multiple sclerosis. The data were produced by immunoSEQ multiplex PCR, yet TCRdb's version contains in-frame clones alone and is incomplete. The sample gives about 81,000 clones, roughly 93% of which show up once; approximately 1.3% is in the top ten. Sequences were derived from peripheral blood, sampled in the third trimester of pregnancy. The source of these receptors is a female donor in good health, enrolled as a control in a pregnancy study.

The chain combines TRBV6-1 with TRBJ1-1; maybe TRBD1 (5 bases). The CDR3 spans 15 residues. Germline V gene data show CDR1 as MNHNS and CDR2 as SASEGT. Between the trimmed V and J ends, which lost 4 bases and 2 bases, there was a span of 14 bases. The DNA of the CDR3 is TGTGCCAGCAGTGTCCAGGGCGCCCTTAACACTGAAGCTTTCTTT. Translation: CASSVQGALNTEAFF.

The chain recombines TRBV28 with TRBJ1-1; 7 bases match TRBD1. This CDR3 has 17 residues. From germline, CDR1 is MDHEN and CDR2 SYDVKM. With V trimmed by 6 bases and J by 0 bases, 13 bases remained unmatched. The CDR3, as DNA: TGTGCCAGCAGCTCCGAGGGGTACAGGGGCATGAACACTGAAGCTTTCTTT. This translates into CASSSEGYRGMNTEAFF. The complete variable domain, with remaining parts taken from reference TRBV28 and TRBJ1-1, reads DVKVTQSSRYLVKRTGEKVFLECVQDMDHENMFWYRQDPGLGLRLIYFSYDVKMKEKGDIPEGYSVSREKKERFSLILESASTNQTSMYLCASSSEGYRGMNTEAFFGQGTRLTVV.

V usage is TRBV11-2 and J usage is TRBJ2-2, with a tentative D call TRBD2 (6 bases). The CDR3 extends over 16 amino acids. V lost 2 bases and J lost 4, with 14 bases in between. The germline V gene encodes CDR1 SGHAT and CDR2 FQNNGV. CDR3 amino acids: CASSLNGGRRTGELFF. The CDR3 DNA follows: TGTGCCAGCAGCTTAAACGGGGGAAGGCGCACCGGGGAGCTGTTTTTT.

J is TRBJ1-4 and V is TRBV2; D is possibly TRBD1 (6 bases). This CDR3 has 15 amino acids. V was trimmed by 6 bases and J by 3 bases, leaving 14 bases between them. From germline, CDR1 is SNHLY and CDR2 FYNNEI. This CDR3 is CASRYSGAANEKLFF. As DNA, the CDR3 is TGTGCCAGCAGATATTCAGGGGCAGCTAATGAAAAACTGTTTTTT.

The rearrangement uses TRBV5-1 and TRBJ2-1; 8 nucleotides agree with TRBD2. V was pared by 0 bases and J by 8 bases, with 7 bases of the junction left unmatched. The CDR3 totals 15 residues. From germline, CDR1 is SGHRS and CDR2 YFSETQ. Written as DNA, the CDR3 is TGCGCCAGCAGCTTGGATTCCAGCGGGAGCGATGAGCAGTTCTTC. Its translation is CASSLDSSGSDEQFF.

The chain has TRBV28 and TRBJ2-7, with 9 bases identical to TRBD1. Germline loops: CDR1 MDHEN, CDR2 SYDVKM. J gave up 3 bases and V 5 bases, and 11 bases lay outside the gene matches. The CDR3 has 16 amino acids. The CDR3 sequence is CASSPSTDRGNYEQYF. The CDR3 coding sequence is TGTGCCAGCAGTCCCTCTACGGACAGGGGAAACTACGAGCAGTACTTC.

This rearrangement joins TRBV5-1 to TRBJ2-7; unclear D gene. The germline CDR1 and CDR2 sequences are SGHRS and YFSETQ. CDR3 length: 13 residues. V gave up 2 bases and J gave up 5 bases, with 11 bases separating them. This CDR3 reads CASSFLLSDEQYF. CDR3 DNA sequence: TGCGCCAGCAGCTTCCTTCTATCGGACGAGCAGTACTTC.

This clone was seen once. The J gene is TRBJ1-2, the V gene TRBV5-4; D possibly corresponds to TRBD1 (6 bases). CDR1 and CDR2 (germline): SGHNT, YYREEE (reference sequence). The CDR3 extends over 13 amino acids. V lost 4 bases and J lost 5, with 12 bases in between. CDR3 sequence: CASSRTEEYGYTF. CDR3 DNA sequence: TGTGCCAGCAGCCGGACAGAGGAATATGGCTACACCTTC. The whole variable domain, filled in from reference TRBV5-4 and TRBJ1-2, reads ETGVTQSPTHLIKTRGQQVTLRCSSQSGHNTVSWYQQALGQGPQFIFQYYREEENGRGNFPPRFSGLQFPNYSSELNVNALELDDSALYLCASSRTEEYGYTFGSGTRLTVV.

This chain uses TRBV28 with TRBJ2-2, with D perhaps TRBD1 (6 bases). Germline CDR1 reads MDHEN; CDR2 reads SYDVKM. With 8 bases removed from V and 6 bases from J, the gap between germline ends came to 13 bases. The CDR3 consists of 13 residues. The CDR3 sequence is CASRNRAAGELFF. CDR3 in DNA: TGTGCCAGCCGGAACAGGGCGGCCGGGGAGCTGTTTTTT.

This clone was counted once. The V gene is TRBV28, the J gene TRBJ2-1; 8 nucleotides agree with TRBD2. The CDR3 runs to 15 residues. V lost 5 bases, J lost 3 bases, and 6 bases stayed unmatched. Germline V gene lookup returns CDR1 MDHEN and CDR2 SYDVKM. The DNA of the CDR3 is TGTGCCAGCAGTCCGAGCGGGAGTTACTACAATGAGCAGTTCTTC. Translating gives CASSPSGSYYNEQFF. The full variable domain, in which reference TRBV28 and TRBJ2-1 provide the parts outside the CDR3, is DVKVTQSSRYLVKRTGEKVFLECVQDMDHENMFWYRQDPGLGLRLIYFSYDVKMKEKGDIPEGYSVSREKKERFSLILESASTNQTSMYLCASSPSGSYYNEQFFGPGTRLTVL.

The chain uses TRBV19 and TRBJ1-1; 7 bases map to TRBD1. CDR1 LNHDA and CDR2 SQIVND come from the germline V gene (reference sequence). J was trimmed by 6 bases and V by 2 bases; bases with no gene match: 12. The CDR3 is 16 residues long. CDR3 protein: CASSIRQGVGLPEAFF. CDR3 in DNA: TGTGCCAGTAGTATACGGCAGGGGGTAGGATTACCTGAAGCTTTCTTT.

The V gene is TRBV7-9, the J gene TRBJ2-5, with unresolved D. Per germline, CDR1 SEHNR and CDR2 FQNEAQ (reference sequence). V was clipped by 5 bases and J by 2 bases, with 12 bases between them. The CDR3 covers 14 residues. The CDR3 coding sequence is TGTGCCAGCAGCCGAATGAGCGCACAAGAGACCCAGTACTTC. Its protein product is CASSRMSAQETQYF.

J is TRBJ1-5 and V is TRBV28; possibly TRBD1 for D (5 bases). The CDR3 covers 14 residues. V was cut by 3 bases and J by 2 bases, with 8 bases left in between. Germline V gives CDR1 MDHEN, CDR2 SYDVKM. Written as DNA, the CDR3 is TGTGCCAGCAGTTTTCTAGGGGGCAATCAGCCCCAGCATTTT. Protein sequence: CASSFLGGNQPQHF.

The chain joins TRBV6-4 to TRBJ2-1; 7 positions match TRBD1. The germline V gene has CDR1 MRHNA and CDR2 SNTAGT. After removal of 5 bases from V and 0 bases from J, the junction contained 4 bases not matched to a gene. The CDR3 covers 15 residues. The CDR3: CASSRDSYSYNEQFF. The CDR3 bases are TGTGCCAGCAGTAGGGACAGTTACTCCTACAATGAGCAGTTCTTC.

V is TRBV7-6 and J is TRBJ2-5; maybe TRBD1 (6 bases). The germline V gene has CDR1 SGHVS and CDR2 FNYEAQ. V was clipped by 1 base and J by 2 bases, with 17 bases between them. The CDR3 extends over 17 amino acids. Here the CDR3 reads CASSLEIVGAGQETQYF. The CDR3 DNA reads TGTGCCAGCAGCTTAGAAATCGTGGGGGCTGGGCAAGAGACCCAGTACTTC.

The chain employs TRBV7-6 and TRBJ2-7, with 12 bases matching TRBD1. The CDR3 has 19 residues. V gave up 1 base and J gave up 2 bases; unmatched junction bases: 12. From germline, CDR1 is SGHVS and CDR2 FNYEAQ. CDR3 amino acids: CASSLEGTGGVPTPYEQYF. The DNA of the CDR3 is TGTGCCAGCAGCTTAGAAGGGACAGGGGGCGTACCAACCCCCTACGAGCAGTACTTC.